This T cell receptor (beta chain) was captured by sequencing in a study of T cell changes during pregnancy in multiple sclerosis (dated by TCRdb to the late 2010s). Concerning the study at large: Changes in the T cell repertoire over the course of pregnancy were examined in this study in women with multiple sclerosis.

Ends trimmed: V by 3 bases, J by 8 bases; bases unmatched to a gene: 9. Sequences SGHNT (CDR1) and YYREEE (CDR2) are obtained from the germline V gene (reference sequence). From the cysteine through the phenylalanine, the CDR3 covers 15 amino acids. CDR3 DNA is the only sequence kept; it has 45 bases, read in frame from the first base. This clone came up a few times. The antigen it recognizes is unknown. The input lacks base qualities; no much larger clone sits a single base away. The library was made by the immunoSEQ multiplex PCR assay. TCRdb re-hosts the immuneACCESS table, in-frame sequences only. Its copies lack some clones; in the studies checked, an unresolved V gene accounts for under half of them, and the cause for the rest is not known. This sample lists roughly 40,000 clones; 88% were detected once. The top ten clones comprise less than 1.5% of the sample.

Recombination connected TRBV5-4 to TRBJ1-4; TRBD1 matches 8 bases in the middle. Material: CD4+ T cells from peripheral blood mononuclear cells, obtained before pregnancy. This TCR was recovered from a female donor with multiple sclerosis, enrolled in a pregnancy study. The bases are TGTGCCAGCAGCTCCCGCGACAGGGGTTACGAAAAACTGTTTTTT. The translation is CASSSRDRGYEKLFF.